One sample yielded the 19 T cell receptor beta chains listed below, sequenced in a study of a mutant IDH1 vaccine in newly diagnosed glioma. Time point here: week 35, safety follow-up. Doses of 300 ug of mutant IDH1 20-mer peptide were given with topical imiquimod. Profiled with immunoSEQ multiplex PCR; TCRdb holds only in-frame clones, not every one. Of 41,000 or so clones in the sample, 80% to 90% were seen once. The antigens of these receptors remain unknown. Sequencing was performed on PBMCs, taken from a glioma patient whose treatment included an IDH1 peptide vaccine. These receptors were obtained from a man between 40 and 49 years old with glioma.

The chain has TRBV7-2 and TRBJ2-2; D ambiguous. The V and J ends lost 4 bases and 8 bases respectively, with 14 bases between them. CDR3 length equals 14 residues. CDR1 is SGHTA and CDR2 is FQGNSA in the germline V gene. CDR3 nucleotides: TGTGCCAGCAGCTCCCGTGGCGGTTCGGGGGAGCTGTTTTTT. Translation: CASSSRGGSGELFF.

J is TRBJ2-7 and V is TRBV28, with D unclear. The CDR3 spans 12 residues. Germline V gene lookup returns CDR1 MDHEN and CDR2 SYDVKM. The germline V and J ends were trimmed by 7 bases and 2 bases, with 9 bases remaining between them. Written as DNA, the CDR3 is TGTGCCAGCACCTCCTGGGCCTACGAGCAGTACTTC. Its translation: CASTSWAYEQYF. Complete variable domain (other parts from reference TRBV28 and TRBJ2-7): DVKVTQSSRYLVKRTGEKVFLECVQDMDHENMFWYRQDPGLGLRLIYFSYDVKMKEKGDIPEGYSVSREKKERFSLILESASTNQTSMYLCASTSWAYEQYFGPGTRLTVT.

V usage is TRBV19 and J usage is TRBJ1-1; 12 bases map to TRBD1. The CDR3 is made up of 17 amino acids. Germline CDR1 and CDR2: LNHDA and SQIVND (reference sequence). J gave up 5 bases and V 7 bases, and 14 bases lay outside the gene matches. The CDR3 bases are TGTGCCAGTACTACCTTACCGGGACAGGGGGCGTATACTGAAGCTTTCTTT. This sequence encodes CASTTLPGQGAYTEAFF.

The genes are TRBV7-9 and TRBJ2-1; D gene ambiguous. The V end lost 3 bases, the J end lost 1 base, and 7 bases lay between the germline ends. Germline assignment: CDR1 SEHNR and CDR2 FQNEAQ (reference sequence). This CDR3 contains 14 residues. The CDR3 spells CASSLDVSYNEQFF. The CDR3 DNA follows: TGTGCCAGCAGCTTGGACGTTTCCTACAATGAGCAGTTCTTC.

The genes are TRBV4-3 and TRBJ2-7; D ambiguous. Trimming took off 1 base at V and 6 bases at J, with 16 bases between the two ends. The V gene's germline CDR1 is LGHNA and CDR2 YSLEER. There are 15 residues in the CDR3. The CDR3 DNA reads TGCGCCAGCAGCCAAGCTGTCGGACCTAGGGCCGAGCAGTACTTC. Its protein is CASSQAVGPRAEQYF.

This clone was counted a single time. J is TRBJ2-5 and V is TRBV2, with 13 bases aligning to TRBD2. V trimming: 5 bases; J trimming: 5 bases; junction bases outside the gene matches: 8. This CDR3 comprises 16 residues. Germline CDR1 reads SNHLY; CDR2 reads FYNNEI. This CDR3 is CASSSTLAGGLETQYF. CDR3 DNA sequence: TGTGCCAGCAGTTCTACACTAGCGGGGGGGCTCGAGACCCAGTACTTC.

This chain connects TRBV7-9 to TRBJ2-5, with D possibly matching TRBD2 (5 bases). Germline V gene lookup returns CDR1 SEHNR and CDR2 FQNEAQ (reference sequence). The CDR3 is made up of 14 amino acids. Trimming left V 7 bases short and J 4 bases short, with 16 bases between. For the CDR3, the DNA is TGTGCCAGCAAAATTGGAGGTCTGGGAGAGACCCAGTACTTC. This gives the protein CASKIGGLGETQYF.

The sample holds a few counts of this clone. The CDR3 coding sequence is TGCGCCAGCAGCCCCAATACTGTTAATGAAAAACTGTTTTTT. Translation: CASSPNTVNEKLFF. This sequence joins TRBV5-1 and TRBJ1-4; D call uncertain. Germline values: CDR1 SGHRS, CDR2 YFSETQ. Trimming stripped 4 bases from V and 4 bases from J, with 11 bases between. The CDR3 contains 14 residues.

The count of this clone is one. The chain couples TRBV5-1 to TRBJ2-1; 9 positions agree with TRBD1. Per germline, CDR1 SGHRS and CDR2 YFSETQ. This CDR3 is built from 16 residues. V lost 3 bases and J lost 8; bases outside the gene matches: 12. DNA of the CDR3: TGCGCCAGCAGCTCGCAGGCGGGACAGGGCAGCGATGAGCAGTTCTTC. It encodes CASSSQAGQGSDEQFF.

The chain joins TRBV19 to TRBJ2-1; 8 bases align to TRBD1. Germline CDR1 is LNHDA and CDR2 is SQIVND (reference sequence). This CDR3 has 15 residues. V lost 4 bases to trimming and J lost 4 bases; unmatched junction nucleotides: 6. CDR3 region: CASSRTGGIYNEQFF. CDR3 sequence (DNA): TGTGCCAGTAGTAGAACAGGGGGGATATACAATGAGCAGTTCTTC.

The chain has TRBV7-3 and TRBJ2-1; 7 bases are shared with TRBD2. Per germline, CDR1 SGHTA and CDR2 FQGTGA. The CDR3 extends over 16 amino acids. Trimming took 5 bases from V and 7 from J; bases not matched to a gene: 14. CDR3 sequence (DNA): TGTGCCAGCAGCCCCCGAGATGGCGGGAGACGAAATGAGCAGTTCTTC. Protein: CASSPRDGGRRNEQFF.

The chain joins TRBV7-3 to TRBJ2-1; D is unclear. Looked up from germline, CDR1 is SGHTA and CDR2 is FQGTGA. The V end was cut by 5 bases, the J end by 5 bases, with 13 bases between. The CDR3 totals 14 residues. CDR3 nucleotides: TGTGCCAGCAGCGAACGGATCGGCGACAATGAGCAGTTCTTC. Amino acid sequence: CASSERIGDNEQFF.

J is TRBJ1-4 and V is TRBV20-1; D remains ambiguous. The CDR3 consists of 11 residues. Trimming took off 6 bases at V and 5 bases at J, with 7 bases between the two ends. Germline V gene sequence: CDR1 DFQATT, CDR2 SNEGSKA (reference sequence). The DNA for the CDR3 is TGCAGTGCGATAGAGAATGAAAAACTGTTTTTT. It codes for CSAIENEKLFF.

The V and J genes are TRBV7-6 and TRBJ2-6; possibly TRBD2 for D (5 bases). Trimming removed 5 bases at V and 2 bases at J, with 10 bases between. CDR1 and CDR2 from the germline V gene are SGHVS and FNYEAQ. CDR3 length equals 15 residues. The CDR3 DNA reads TGTGCCAGCAGCCCCGGGATGGCTGGGGCCAACGTCCTGACTTTC. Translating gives CASSPGMAGANVLTF.

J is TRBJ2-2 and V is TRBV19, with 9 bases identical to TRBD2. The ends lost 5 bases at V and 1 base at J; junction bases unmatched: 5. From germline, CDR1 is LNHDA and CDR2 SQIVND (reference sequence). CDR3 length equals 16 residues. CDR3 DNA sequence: TGTGCCAGTAGTGTTTCGACTAGCGGGAACACCGGGGAGCTGTTTTTT. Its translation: CASSVSTSGNTGELFF.

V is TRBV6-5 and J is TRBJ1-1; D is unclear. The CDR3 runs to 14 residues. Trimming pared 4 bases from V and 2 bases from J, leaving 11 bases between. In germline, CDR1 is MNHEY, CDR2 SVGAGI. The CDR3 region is CASSSHRGNTEAFF. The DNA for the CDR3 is TGTGCCAGCAGTTCCCATCGGGGAAACACTGAAGCTTTCTTT.

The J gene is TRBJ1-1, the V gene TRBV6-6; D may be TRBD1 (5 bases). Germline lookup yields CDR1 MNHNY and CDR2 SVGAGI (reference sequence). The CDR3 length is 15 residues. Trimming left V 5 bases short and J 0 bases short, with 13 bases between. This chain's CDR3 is CASSLGLEMNTEAFF. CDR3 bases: TGTGCCAGCAGTCTGGGACTTGAGATGAACACTGAAGCTTTCTTT.

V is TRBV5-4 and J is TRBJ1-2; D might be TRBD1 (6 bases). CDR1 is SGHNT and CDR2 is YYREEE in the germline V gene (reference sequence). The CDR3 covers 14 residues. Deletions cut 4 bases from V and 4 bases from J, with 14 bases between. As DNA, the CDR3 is TGTGCCAGCAGCCGGGTGGGGGCGAGCTATGGCTACACCTTC. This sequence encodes CASSRVGASYGYTF.

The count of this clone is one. The CDR3 reads CASSVDGRVIGELFF. The DNA for the CDR3 is TGTGCCAGCAGCGTAGACGGGAGGGTCATCGGGGAGCTGTTTTTT. J is TRBJ2-2 and V is TRBV9; 8 bases agree with TRBD2. The CDR3 spans 15 residues. Per the germline V gene, CDR1 is SGDLS and CDR2 is YYNGEE. V shed 0 bases, J shed 7 bases, and the junction held 5 bases outside the gene matches.